What follows are 7 T cell receptor beta chains derived from one specimen sequenced in a study of T cell responses to AZD1222 COVID-19 vaccine. The assay was immunoSEQ multiplex PCR, and TCRdb's table has in-frame clones only and misses some. Of more than 150,000 clones in the sample, approximately 94% were seen once. Sequencing used peripheral blood, obtained 28 days after the second AZD1222 dose. The receptor set was obtained from an adult who received the AZD1222 COVID-19 vaccine.

The chain combines TRBV18 with TRBJ2-7; D unresolved. CDR1 is KGHSH, CDR2 LQKENI, per germline. V lost 4 bases, J lost 2 bases, and 6 bases lay in between. This CDR3 spans 12 amino acids. As DNA, the CDR3 is TGTGCCAGCTCACTCCCCACCTACGAGCAGTACTTC. Its translation is CASSLPTYEQYF.

The V and J genes are TRBV5-5 and TRBJ2-7, with a weak D call TRBD2 (5 bases). Trimming shortened V by 0 bases and J by 1 base, and 8 bases separated the two germline ends. This CDR3 region has 14 residues. In germline, CDR1 is SGHKS, CDR2 YYEKEE (reference sequence). DNA for the CDR3: TGTGCCAGCAGCTTGGCGGGGAGATCCTACGAGCAGTACTTC. Translating it yields CASSLAGRSYEQYF.

CDR3 nucleotide sequence: TGTGCCACTGGGAATGGGGAAACCTACGAGCAGTACTTC. Amino acid sequence: CATGNGETYEQYF. The gene calls are TRBV7-9 and TRBJ2-7; D ambiguous. The CDR3 runs 13 residues. V was pared by 10 bases and J by 2 bases, with 15 bases between. The germline V gene encodes CDR1 SEHNR and CDR2 FQNEAQ (reference sequence). Variable domain in full (rest from reference TRBV7-9 and TRBJ2-7): DTGVSQNPRHKITKRGQNVTFRCDPISEHNRLYWYRQTLGQGPEFLTYFQNEAQLEKSRLLSDRFSAERPKGSFSTLEIQRTEQGDSAMYLCATGNGETYEQYFGPGTRLTVT.

V is TRBV5-4 and J is TRBJ2-2, with 10 bases lining up with TRBD1. V dropped 5 bases and J dropped 4; count of bases not matched to a gene: 8. The CDR3 has 16 residues. Germline assignment: CDR1 SGHNT and CDR2 YYREEE (reference sequence). The CDR3 DNA sequence: TGTGCCAGCAGTCTGGGACAGGGGCGAAGCACCGGGGAGCTGTTTTTT. Translated, it gives CASSLGQGRSTGELFF. Variable domain in full (rest from reference TRBV5-4 and TRBJ2-2): ETGVTQSPTHLIKTRGQQVTLRCSSQSGHNTVSWYQQALGQGPQFIFQYYREEENGRGNFPPRFSGLQFPNYSSELNVNALELDDSALYLCASSLGQGRSTGELFFGEGSRLTVL.

The V and J genes are TRBV6-5 and TRBJ1-1; no reliable D call. The CDR3 extends over 12 amino acids. The germline gives CDR1 MNHEY, CDR2 SVGAGI. V lost 4 bases and J lost 1, with 4 bases in between. The CDR3 DNA is TGTGCCAGCAGTTGGGGGAACACTGAAGCTTTCTTT. Protein sequence: CASSWGNTEAFF.

The rearrangement links TRBV5-8 to TRBJ1-3; the match to TRBD1 covers 7 bases. After removal of 5 bases from V and 8 bases from J, the junction contained 16 bases not matched to a gene. CDR3 length equals 16 residues. CDR1 is SGHTS and CDR2 is YDEGEE in the germline V gene. The CDR3: CASSSHLGAQGDTIYF. The CDR3, as DNA: TGTGCCAGCAGTTCCCACCTTGGGGCGCAGGGGGACACCATATATTTT.

The chain is built from TRBV28 and TRBJ1-5; tentatively, D is TRBD1 (6 bases). The CDR3 runs to 16 residues. Germline V gene lookup returns CDR1 MDHEN and CDR2 SYDVKM. V lost 2 bases to trimming and J lost 5 bases, with 16 bases between them. The CDR3 here is CASSLGLGGRYQPQHF. DNA for the CDR3: TGTGCCAGCAGTTTAGGGCTAGGGGGTCGCTATCAGCCCCAGCATTTT.